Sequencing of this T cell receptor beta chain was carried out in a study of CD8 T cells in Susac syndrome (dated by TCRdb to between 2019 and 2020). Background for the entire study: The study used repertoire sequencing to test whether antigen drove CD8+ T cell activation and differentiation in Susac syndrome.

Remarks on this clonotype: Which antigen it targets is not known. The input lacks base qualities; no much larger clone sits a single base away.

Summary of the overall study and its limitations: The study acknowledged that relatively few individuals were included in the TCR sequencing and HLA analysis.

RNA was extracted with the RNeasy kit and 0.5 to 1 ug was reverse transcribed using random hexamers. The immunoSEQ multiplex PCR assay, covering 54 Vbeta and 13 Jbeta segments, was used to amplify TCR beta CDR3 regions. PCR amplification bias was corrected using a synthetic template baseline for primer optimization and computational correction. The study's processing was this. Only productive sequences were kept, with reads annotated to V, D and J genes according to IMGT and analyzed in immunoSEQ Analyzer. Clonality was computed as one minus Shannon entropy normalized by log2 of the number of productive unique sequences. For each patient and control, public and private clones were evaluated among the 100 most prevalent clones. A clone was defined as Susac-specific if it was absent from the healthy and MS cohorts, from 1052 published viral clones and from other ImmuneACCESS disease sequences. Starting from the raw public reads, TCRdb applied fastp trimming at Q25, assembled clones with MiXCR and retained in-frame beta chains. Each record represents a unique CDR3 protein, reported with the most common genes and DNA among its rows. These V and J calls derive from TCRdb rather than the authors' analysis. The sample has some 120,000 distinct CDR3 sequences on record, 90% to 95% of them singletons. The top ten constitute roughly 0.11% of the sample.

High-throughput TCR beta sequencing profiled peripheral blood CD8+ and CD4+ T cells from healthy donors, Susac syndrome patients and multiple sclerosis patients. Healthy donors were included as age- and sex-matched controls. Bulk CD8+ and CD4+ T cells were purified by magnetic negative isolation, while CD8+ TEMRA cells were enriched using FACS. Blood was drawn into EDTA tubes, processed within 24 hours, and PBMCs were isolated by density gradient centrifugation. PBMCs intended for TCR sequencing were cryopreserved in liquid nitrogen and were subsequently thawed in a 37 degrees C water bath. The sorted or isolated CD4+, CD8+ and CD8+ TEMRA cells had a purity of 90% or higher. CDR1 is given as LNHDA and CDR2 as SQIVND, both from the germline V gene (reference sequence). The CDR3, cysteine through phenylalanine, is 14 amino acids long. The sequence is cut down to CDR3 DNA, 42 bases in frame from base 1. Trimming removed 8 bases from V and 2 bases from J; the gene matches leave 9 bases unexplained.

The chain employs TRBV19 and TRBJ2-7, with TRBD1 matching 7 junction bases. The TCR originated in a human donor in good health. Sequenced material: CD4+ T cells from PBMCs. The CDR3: CASAAGTVTYEQYF. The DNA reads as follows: TGTGCCAGTGCAGCCGGGACAGTAACCTACGAGCAGTACTTC.